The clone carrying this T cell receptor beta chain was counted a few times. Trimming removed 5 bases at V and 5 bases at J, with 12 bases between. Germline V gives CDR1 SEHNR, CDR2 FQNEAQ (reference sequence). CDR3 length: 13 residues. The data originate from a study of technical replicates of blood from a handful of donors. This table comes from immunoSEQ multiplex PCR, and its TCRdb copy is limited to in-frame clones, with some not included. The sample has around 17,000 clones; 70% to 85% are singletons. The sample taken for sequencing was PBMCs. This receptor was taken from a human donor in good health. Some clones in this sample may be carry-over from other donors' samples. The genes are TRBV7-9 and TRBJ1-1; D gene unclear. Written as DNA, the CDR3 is TGTGCCAGCAGCCGGGAGGGAGGGACTGAAGCTTTCTTT. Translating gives CASSREGGTEAFF.